This TCR beta chain was documented in a study of response to subunit inactivated influenza vaccine. Regarding this clonotype: Its matching antigen is unknown.

Each CDR3 protein gets one entry after TCRdb re-called the RT-PCR reads with MiXCR. The sample records about 500,000 distinct CDR3 sequences, approximately 7.2% being singletons. Overall study findings and caveats: A suggestion made by the authors is that each seasonal influenza vaccination recruits few new T cells.

V was shortened by 5 bases and J by 3 bases, with 20 bases between the two germline ends. CDR3 length: 16 residues. The V gene's germline CDR1 is MNHEY and CDR2 SMNVEV (reference sequence). This TCR derives from a man aged 45-69 years who received an inactivated influenza vaccine. The sequenced sample was PBMCs from blood, obtained less than 30 months after vaccination. This chain joins TRBV27 and TRBJ2-7; D tentatively reads TRBD1 or TRBD2 (5 bases each). The CDR3 bases are TGTGCCAGCAGTCTCGGCGACAGTGGACTTAACTACGAGCAGTACTTC. Protein product: CASSLGDSGLNYEQYF.